One and the same sample provided the 7 T cell receptor beta chains below, sequenced in a study of graft-versus-host responses after intestinal transplantation. The data were produced by immunoSEQ multiplex PCR, yet TCRdb's version contains in-frame clones alone and is incomplete. The repertoire holds tens of thousands of clones, with roughly 89% as singletons. Sequenced here: PBMCs, sampled approximately 310 days after intestinal transplant. All receptors derive from a human patient who received an intestinal transplant, so some T cells may come from the graft donor.

This rearrangement joins TRBV29-1 to TRBJ2-7; 12 bases are shared with TRBD2. Germline V lookup: CDR1 SQVTM, CDR2 ANQGSEA. The ends lost 3 bases at V and 0 bases at J; junction bases unmatched: 9. This CDR3 contains 17 residues. Here the CDR3 reads CSVELTSGGTSSYEQYF. The CDR3 DNA follows: TGCAGCGTTGAGTTGACTAGCGGGGGTACCAGCTCCTACGAGCAGTACTTC.

The chain carries TRBV28 and TRBJ2-7; possibly TRBD1 or TRBD2 for D (5 bases each). Germline V CDR1 and CDR2: MDHEN, SYDVKM. The CDR3 covers 15 residues. V shed 5 bases and J shed 0 bases, with 14 bases lying between them. The CDR3 protein is CASSTWSGPSYEQYF. The CDR3 DNA sequence: TGTGCCAGCAGTACCTGGTCGGGGCCCTCCTACGAGCAGTACTTC.

CDR3 coding DNA: TGTGCCAGCAGTTACTCGGCGGGTTTGAACACCGGGGAGCTGTTTTTT. Translation: CASSYSAGLNTGELFF. The chain couples TRBV6-5 to TRBJ2-2; D possibly corresponds to TRBD2 (5 bases). Germline loops: CDR1 MNHEY, CDR2 SVGAGI. With 0 bases removed from V and 1 base from J, the gap between germline ends came to 9 bases. The CDR3 extends over 16 amino acids.

With regard to this clone: The junction does not match germline at one end; this may be a read error. The V gene is TRBV7-7, the J gene TRBJ1-1; D not resolved. Looked up from germline, CDR1 is SSHAT and CDR2 is FNYEAQ (reference sequence). The CDR3 is 13 residues long. CDR3 loop: CASSFSANTEAFF. The CDR3 region has the DNA TGTGCTAGCAGCTTTAGTGCTAACACTGAAGCTTTCTTT.

The rearrangement uses TRBV7-2 and TRBJ1-6; no reliable D call. The CDR3 totals 12 residues. V was pared by 5 bases and J by 9 bases, with 8 bases between. Germline-derived CDR1 and CDR2 are SGHTA and FQGNSA. In DNA form, the CDR3 reads TGTGCCAGCAGCCGAGAAAGTTCACCCCTCCACTTT. Protein: CASSRESSPLHF.

The chain uses TRBV2 and TRBJ2-5, with D tentatively TRBD1 or TRBD2 (5 bases each). The V gene's germline CDR1 is SNHLY and CDR2 FYNNEI. The CDR3 runs 16 residues. V was clipped by 6 bases and J by 0 bases, with 17 bases between them. Here the CDR3 DNA reads TGTGCCAGCAGATGGGTGATGGGGACGTACCAAGAGACCCAGTACTTC. The encoded protein is CASRWVMGTYQETQYF.

V is TRBV6-5 and J is TRBJ1-5; D unclear. CDR3 length equals 11 residues. Deletions cut 7 bases from V and 2 bases from J, with 3 bases between. The germline gives CDR1 MNHEY, CDR2 SVGAGI. The CDR3 nucleotides are TGTGCCAGCATGGGCAATCAGCCCCAGCATTTT. It specifies CASMGNQPQHF.